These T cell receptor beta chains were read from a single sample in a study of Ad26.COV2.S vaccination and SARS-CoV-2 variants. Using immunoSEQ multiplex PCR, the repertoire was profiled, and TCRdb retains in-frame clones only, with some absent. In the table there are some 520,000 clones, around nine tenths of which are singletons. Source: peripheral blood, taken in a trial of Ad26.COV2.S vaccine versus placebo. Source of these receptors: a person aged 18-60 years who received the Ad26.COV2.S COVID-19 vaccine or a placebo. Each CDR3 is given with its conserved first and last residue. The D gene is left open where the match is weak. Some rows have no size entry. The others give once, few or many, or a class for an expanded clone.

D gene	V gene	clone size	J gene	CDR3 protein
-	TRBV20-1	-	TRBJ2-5	CSASGPVRPEGAQYF
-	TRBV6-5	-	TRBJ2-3	CASSPTDTQYF
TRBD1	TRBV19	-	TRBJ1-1	CASSIKAIGAGGTEAFF
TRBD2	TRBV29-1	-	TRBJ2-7	CSVGQAGALEQYF
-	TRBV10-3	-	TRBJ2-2	CAISRSGGGNTGELFF
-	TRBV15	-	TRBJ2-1	CATSRDRDKFF
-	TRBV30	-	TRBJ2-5	CAWSPTTPGEETQYF
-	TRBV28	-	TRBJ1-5	CASSIGLLALFNQPQHF
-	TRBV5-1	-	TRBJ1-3	CASSLVAATGGNTIYF
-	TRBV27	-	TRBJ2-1	CASSKGPPGNEQFF
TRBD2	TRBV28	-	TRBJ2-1	CASSFPPRLAGRLDEQFF
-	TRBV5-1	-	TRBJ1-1	CASSLGDTRMNTEAFF
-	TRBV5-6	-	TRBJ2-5	CASSFWRGGETQYF
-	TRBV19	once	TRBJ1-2	CASIQSLDRFYGYTF
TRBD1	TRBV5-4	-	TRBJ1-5	CASSLQGSNQPQHF
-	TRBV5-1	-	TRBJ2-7	CASSYHRESYEQYF
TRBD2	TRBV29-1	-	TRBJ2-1	CSAGTSGLYNEQFF
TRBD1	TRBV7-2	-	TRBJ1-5	CASSPGTDTRPQHF
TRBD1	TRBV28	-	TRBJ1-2	CASSLSLGQGDTF
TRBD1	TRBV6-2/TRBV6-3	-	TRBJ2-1	CASSYVPGQKQFF
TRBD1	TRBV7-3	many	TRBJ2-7	CASSLTGQREQYF
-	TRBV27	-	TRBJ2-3	CASRPPRSTDTQYF
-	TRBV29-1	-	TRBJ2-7	CSVGGGGMAYEQYF
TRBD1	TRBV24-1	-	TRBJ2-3	CATSDFGTVTDTQYF
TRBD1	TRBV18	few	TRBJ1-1	CANPQGVNTEAFF
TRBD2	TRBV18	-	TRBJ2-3	CASSPGTSGTDTQYF
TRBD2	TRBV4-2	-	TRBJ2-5	CASSQDGLAHETQYF
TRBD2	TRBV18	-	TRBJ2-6	CASSPGLPLSGANVLTF
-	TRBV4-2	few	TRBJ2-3	CASSQEGTSADTQYF
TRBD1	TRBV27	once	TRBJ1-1	CASSTGDRGWRNTEAFF
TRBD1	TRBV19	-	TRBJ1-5	CASSIGLYRGHQVHQPQHF
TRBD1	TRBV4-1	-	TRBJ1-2	CASSQGDRVDGYTF
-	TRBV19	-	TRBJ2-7	CASNTGPNRGEQYF
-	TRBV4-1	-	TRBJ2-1	CASSQESDNEQFF
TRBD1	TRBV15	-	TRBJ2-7	CATSFRTGGYYEQYF
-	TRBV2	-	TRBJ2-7	CASSEGGWEQYF
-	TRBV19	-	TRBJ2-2	CASSPGRGLPPYTGELFF
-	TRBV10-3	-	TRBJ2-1	CAIRVAGALRGEQFF
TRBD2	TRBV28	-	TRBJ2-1	CASSAGGLYNEQFF
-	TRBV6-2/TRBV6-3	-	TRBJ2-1	CASSWSTSFPNEQFF
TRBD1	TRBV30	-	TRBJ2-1	CAWREMGGTGRPQSSYNEQFF
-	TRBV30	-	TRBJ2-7	CAWRRASSYEQYF
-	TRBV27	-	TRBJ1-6	CASSLIPGSPLHF
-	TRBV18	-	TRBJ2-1	CASSPPVGTSSYNEQFF
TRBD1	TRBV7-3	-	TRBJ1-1	CASRAGTGGTEAFF
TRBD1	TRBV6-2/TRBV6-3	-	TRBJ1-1	CASSSGQGAFTEAFF
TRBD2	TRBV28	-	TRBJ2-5	CASSSSGQETQYF
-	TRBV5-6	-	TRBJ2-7	CASSVLDLAQYF
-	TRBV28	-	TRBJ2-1	CASRETVWEQFF
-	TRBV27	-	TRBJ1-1	CASSLKDTEAFF
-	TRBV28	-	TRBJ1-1	CASSPPPGGNTEAFF
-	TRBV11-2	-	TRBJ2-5	CASSKQSATQYF
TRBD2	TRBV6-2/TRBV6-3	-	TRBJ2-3	CASSGRGVSTDTQYF
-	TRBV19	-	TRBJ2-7	CASSGTGSYEQYF